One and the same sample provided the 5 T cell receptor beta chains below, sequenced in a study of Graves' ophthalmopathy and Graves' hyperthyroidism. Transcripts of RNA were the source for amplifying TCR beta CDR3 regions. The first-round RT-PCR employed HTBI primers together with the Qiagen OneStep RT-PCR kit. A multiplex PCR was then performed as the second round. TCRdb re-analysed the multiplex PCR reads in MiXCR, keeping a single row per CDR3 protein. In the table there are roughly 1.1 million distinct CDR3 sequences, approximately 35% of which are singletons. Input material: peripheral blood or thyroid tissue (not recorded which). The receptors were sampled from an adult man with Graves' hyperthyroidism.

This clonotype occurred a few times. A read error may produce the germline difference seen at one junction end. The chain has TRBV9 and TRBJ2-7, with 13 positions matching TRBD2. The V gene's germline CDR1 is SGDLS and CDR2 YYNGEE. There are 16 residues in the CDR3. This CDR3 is CASSQGEGLAGNEQYF. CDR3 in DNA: TGCGCCAGCAGCCAAGGGGAGGGACTAGCGGGAAACGAGCAGTACTTC.

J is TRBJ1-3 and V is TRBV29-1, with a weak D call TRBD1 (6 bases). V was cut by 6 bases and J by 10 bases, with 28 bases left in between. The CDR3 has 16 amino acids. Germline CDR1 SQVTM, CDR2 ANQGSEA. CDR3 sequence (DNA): TGCAGCGTGAAAAAGTCAGGAGCGGGGGGCCAAGAGACCATATATTTT. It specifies CSVKKSGAGGQETIYF.

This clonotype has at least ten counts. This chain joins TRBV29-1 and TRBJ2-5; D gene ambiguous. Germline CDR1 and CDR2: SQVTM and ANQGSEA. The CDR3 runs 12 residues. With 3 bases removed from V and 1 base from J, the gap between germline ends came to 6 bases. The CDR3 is CSVDFLQETQYF. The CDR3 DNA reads TGCAGCGTTGATTTTCTCCAAGAGACCCAGTACTTC.

The chain's CDR3 is CASSLGLAYYEQYF. The CDR3, as DNA: TGTGCCAGCAGCTTGGGGCTAGCTTATTACGAGCAGTACTTC. The chain links TRBV5-4 to TRBJ2-7; tentative D call: TRBD2 (5 bases). Per germline, CDR1 SGHNT and CDR2 YYREEE (reference sequence). The CDR3 spans 14 residues. The V gene lost 0 bases and the J gene lost 4 bases, with 11 bases spanning the gap.

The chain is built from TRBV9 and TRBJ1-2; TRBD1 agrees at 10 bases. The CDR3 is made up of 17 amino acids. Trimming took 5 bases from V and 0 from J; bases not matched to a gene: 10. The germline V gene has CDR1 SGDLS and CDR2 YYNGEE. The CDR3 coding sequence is TGTGCCAGCAGTCCCCAACCCGGGACAGGGGCTAACTATGGCTACACCTTC. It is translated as CASSPQPGTGANYGYTF. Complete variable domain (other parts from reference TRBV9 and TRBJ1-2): DSGVTQTPKHLITATGQRVTLRCSPRSGDLSVYWYQQSLDQGLQFLIQYYNGEERAKGNILERFSAQQFPDLHSELNLSSLELGDSALYFCASSPQPGTGANYGYTFGSGTRLTVV.